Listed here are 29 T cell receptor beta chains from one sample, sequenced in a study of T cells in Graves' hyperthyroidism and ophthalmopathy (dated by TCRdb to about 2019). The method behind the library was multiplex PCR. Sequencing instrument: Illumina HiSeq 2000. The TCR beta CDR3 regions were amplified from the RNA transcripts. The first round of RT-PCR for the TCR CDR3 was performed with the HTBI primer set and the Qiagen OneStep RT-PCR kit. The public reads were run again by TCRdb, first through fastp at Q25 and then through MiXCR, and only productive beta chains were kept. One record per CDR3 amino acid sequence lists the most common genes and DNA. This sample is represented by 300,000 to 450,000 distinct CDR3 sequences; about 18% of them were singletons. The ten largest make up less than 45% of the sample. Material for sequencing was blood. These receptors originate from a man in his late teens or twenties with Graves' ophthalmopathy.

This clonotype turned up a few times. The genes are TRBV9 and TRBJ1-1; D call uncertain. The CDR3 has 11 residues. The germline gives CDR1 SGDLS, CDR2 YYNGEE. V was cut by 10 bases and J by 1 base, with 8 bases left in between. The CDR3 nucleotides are TGTGCCCCGGCGAGGAACACTGAAGCTTTCTTT. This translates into CAPARNTEAFF.

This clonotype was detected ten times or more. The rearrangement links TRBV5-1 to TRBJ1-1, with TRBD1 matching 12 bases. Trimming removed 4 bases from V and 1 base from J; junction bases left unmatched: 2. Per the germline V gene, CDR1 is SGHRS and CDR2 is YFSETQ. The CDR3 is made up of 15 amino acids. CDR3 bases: TGCGCCAGCAGCGGGACAGGGGGCTCGAACACTGAAGCTTTCTTT. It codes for CASSGTGGSNTEAFF.

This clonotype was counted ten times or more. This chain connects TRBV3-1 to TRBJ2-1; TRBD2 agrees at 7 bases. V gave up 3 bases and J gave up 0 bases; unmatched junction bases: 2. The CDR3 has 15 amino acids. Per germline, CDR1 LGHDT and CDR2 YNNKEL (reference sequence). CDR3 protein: CASSQGGGSYNEQFF. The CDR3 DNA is TGTGCCAGCAGCCAGGGGGGGGGCTCCTACAATGAGCAGTTCTTC.

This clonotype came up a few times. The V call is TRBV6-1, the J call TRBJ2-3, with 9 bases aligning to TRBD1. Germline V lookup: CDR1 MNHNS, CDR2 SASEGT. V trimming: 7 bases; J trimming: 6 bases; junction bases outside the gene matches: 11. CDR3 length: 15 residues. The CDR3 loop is CASKTGTGTTDTQYF. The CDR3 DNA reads TGTGCCAGCAAAACCGGGACAGGGACAACTGATACGCAGTATTTT.

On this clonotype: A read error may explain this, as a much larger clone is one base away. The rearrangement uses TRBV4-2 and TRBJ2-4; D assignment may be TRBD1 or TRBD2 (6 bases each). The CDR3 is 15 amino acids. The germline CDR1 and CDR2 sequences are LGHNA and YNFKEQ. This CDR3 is CASGQSRGDYDIQYF. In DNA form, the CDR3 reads TGTGCCAGCGGCCAATCGAGGGGGGATTACGACATTCAGTACTTC.

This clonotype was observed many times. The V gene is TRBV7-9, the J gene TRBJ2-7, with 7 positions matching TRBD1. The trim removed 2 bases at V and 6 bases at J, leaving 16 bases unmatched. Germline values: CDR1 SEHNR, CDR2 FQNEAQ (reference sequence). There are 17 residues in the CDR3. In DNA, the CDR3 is TGTGCCAGCAGCTTACCCCGATTAGACAGGGAGAGCACCGAGCAGTACTTC. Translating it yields CASSLPRLDRESTEQYF.

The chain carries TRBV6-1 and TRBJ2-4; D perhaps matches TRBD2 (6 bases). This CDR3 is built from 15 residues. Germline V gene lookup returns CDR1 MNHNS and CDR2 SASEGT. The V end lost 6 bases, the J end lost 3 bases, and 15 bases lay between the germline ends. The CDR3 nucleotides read TGTGCCAGCAGCCCCCACGGAGGGGACAAAAACATTCAGTACTTC. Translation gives CASSPHGGDKNIQYF.

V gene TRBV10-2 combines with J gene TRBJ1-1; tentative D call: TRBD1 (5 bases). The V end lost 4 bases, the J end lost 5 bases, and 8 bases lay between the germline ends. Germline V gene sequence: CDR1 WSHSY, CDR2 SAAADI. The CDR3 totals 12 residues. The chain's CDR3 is CASSGGRTEAFF. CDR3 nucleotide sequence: TGCGCCAGCAGTGGGGGACGTACTGAAGCTTTCTTT.

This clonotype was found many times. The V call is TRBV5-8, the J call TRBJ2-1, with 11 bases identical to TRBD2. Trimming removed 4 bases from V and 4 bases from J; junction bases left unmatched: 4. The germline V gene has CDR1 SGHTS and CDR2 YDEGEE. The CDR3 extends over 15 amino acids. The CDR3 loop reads CASSARTSGYNEQFF. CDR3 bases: TGTGCCAGCAGCGCACGGACTAGCGGGTACAATGAGCAGTTCTTC.

This chain's CDR3 is CASSLTGTNAGELFF. The CDR3 coding sequence is TGTGCCAGCAGCTTGACCGGGACCAACGCCGGGGAGCTGTTTTTT. The chain carries TRBV7-3 and TRBJ2-2; D tentatively fits TRBD1 or TRBD2 (5 bases each). Germline V gene data show CDR1 as SGHTA and CDR2 as FQGTGA. The V end was cut by 3 bases, the J end by 6 bases, with 14 bases between. The length of the CDR3 is 15 residues. The variable domain in full, with the rest retrieved from reference TRBV7-3 and TRBJ2-2, is GAGVSQTPSNKVTEKGKYVELRCDPISGHTALYWYRQSLGQGPEFLIYFQGTGAADDSGLPNDRFFAVRPEGSVSTLKIQRTERGDSAVYLCASSLTGTNAGELFFGEGSRLTVL.

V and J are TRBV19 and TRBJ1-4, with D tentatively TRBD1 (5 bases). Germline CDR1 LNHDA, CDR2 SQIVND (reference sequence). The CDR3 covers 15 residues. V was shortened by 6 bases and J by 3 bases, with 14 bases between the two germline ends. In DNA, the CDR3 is TGTGCCAGTAGCGCCGGGGGTGGGTCTAATGAAAAACTGTTTTTT. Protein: CASSAGGGSNEKLFF.

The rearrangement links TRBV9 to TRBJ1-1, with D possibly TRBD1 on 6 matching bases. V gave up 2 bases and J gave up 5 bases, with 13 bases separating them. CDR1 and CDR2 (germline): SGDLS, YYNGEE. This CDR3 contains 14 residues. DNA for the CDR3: TGTGCCAGCAGCGTTTATACAGGGTGGACTGAAGCTTTCTTT. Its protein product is CASSVYTGWTEAFF.

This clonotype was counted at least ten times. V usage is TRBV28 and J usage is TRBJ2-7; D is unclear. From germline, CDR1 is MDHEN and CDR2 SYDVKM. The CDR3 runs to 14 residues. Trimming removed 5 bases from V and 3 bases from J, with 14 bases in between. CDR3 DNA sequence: TGTGCCAGCAGTCCTAGTAACGGGTTCTACGAGCAGTACTTC. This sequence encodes CASSPSNGFYEQYF.

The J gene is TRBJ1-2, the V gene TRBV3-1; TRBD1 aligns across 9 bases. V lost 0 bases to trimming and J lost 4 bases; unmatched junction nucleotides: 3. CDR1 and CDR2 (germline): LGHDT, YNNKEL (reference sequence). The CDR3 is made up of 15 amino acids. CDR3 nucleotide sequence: TGTGCCAGCAGCCAAGATCGGGGACAGGGCTATGGCTACACCTTC. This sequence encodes CASSQDRGQGYGYTF.

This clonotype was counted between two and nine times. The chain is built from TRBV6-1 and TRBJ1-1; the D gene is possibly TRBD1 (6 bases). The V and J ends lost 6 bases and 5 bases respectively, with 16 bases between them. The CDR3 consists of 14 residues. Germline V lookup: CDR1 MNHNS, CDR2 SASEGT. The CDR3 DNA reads TGTGCCAGCAGCTCTCCTTACAGGGATACTGAAGCTTTCTTT. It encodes CASSSPYRDTEAFF.

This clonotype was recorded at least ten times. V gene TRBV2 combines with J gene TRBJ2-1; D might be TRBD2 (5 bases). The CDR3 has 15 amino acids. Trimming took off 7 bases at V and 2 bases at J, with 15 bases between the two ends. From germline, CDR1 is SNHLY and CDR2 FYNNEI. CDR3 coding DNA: TGTGCCAGCACTTCGAGACGGGATGCCTACAATGAGCAGTTCTTC. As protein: CASTSRRDAYNEQFF.

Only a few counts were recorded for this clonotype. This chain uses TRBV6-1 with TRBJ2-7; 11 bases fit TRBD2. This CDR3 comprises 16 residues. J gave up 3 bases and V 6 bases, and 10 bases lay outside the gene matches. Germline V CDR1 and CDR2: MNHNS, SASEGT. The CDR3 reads CASRSSQTSGDYEQYF. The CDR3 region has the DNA TGTGCCAGCAGGTCCAGCCAGACTAGCGGGGACTACGAGCAGTACTTC.

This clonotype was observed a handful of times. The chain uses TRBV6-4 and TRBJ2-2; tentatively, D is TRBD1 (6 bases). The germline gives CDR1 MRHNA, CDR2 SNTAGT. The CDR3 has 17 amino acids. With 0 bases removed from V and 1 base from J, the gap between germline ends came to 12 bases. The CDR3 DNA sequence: TGTGCCAGCAGTGACTCGTTCGAGACAGGGAACACCGGGGAGCTGTTTTTT. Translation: CASSDSFETGNTGELFF.

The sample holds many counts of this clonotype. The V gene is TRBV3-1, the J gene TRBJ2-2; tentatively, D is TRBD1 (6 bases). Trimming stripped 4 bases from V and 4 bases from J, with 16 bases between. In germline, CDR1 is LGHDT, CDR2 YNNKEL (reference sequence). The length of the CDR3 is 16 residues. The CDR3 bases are TGTGCCAGCAGCCCGCGGACAGACCGGCGCACCGGGGAGCTGTTTTTT. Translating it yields CASSPRTDRRTGELFF.

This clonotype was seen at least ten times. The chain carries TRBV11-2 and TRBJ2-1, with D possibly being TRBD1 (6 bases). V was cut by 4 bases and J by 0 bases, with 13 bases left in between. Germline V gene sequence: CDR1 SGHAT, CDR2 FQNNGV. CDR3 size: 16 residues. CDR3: CASSSLTGSSYNEQFF. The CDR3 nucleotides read TGTGCCAGCAGCTCTCTTACAGGGAGCTCCTACAATGAGCAGTTCTTC.

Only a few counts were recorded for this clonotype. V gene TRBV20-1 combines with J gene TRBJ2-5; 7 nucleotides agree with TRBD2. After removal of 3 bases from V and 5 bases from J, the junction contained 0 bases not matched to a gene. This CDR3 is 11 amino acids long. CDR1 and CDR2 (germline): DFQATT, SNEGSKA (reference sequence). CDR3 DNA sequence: TGCAGTGCTAGCGGGGGGGAGACCCAGTACTTC. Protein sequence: CSASGGETQYF.

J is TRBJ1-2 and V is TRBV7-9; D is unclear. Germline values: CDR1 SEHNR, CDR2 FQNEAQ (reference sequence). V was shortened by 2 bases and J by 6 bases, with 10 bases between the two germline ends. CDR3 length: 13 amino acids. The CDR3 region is CASSLITEDGYTF. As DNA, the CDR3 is TGTGCCAGCAGCTTAATTACAGAAGATGGCTACACCTTC.

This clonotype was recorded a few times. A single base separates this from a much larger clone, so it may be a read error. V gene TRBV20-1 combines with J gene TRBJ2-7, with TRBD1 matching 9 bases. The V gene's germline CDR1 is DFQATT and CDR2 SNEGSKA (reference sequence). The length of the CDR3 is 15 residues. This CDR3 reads CSVREHDRGSHEQYF. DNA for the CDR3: TGCAGTGTTAGAGAACACGACAGGGGGTCCCACGAGCAGTACTTC.

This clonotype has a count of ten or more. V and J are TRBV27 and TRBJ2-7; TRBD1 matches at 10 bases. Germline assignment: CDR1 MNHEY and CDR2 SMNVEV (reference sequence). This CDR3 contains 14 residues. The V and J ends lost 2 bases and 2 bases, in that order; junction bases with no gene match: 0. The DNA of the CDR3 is TGTGCCAGCAGTTTAGACAGGGGGCCCTACGAGCAGTACTTC. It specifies CASSLDRGPYEQYF.

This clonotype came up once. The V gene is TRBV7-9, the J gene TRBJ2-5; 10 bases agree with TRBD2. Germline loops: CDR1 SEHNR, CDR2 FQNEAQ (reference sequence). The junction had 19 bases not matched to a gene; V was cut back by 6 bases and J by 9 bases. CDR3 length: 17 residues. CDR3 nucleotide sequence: TGTGCCAGCAGTCGGGACTCTAGCGGGGGCCCTGAAGGGGCCCAGTACTTC. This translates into CASSRDSSGGPEGAQYF.

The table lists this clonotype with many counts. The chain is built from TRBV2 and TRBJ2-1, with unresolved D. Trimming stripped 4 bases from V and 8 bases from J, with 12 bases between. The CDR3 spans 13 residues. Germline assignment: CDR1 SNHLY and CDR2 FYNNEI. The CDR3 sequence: CASSGGQLDEQFF. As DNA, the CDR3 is TGTGCCAGCAGTGGTGGGCAGTTGGATGAGCAGTTCTTC.

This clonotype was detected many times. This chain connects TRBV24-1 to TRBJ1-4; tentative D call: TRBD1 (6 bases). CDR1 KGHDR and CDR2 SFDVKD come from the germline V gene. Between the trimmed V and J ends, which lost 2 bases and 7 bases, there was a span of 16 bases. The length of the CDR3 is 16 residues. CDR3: CATSDSGAGGAEKLFF. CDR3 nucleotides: TGTGCCACCAGTGATTCAGGGGCGGGCGGAGCTGAAAAACTGTTTTTT.

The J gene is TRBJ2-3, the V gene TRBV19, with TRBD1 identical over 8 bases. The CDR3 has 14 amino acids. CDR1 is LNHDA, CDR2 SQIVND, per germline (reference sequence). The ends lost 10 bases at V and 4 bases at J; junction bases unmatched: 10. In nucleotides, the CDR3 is TGTGCCACCTACTCTGGACAGGGCGCAGATACGCAGTATTTT. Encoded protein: CATYSGQGADTQYF.

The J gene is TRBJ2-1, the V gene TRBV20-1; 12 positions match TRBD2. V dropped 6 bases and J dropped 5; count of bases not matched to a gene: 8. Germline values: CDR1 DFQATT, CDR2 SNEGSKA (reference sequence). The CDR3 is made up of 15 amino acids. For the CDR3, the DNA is TGCAGTGCCCAGGGCCTAGCGGGGGGGAACAATGAGCAGTTCTTC. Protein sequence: CSAQGLAGGNNEQFF.